Given below is one TCR beta chain in context. Its antigen is not yet known. Per-nucleotide qualities are absent, and no much larger clonotype sits a single base away. The data stem from a study of response to subunit inactivated influenza vaccine (dated by TCRdb to about 2018). Context from the whole study: The study used deep quantitative T cell receptor repertoire profiling to track responses to a trivalent subunit inactivated influenza vaccine.

The method was RT-PCR. This sample was sequenced with an Illumina HiSeq 2500. The public reads were quality trimmed at Q25 with fastp and then assembled into clones with MiXCR by TCRdb, keeping productive beta chains. One record per CDR3 amino acid sequence lists the most common genes and DNA. Counted in this sample were 170,000 or so distinct CDR3 sequences; about 11% of them appeared once. The ten largest clones capture around 35% of the sample. Overall study outcomes, separate from this receptor: The authors proposed that each seasonal influenza vaccination may bring in only a limited number of new T cells.

CDR1 and CDR2 are drawn from the germline V gene: SQVTM, ANQGSEA. At the junction V is shortened by 3 bases and J by 2 bases; bases outside the gene matches: 10. The cysteine opens and the phenylalanine closes a CDR3 of 15 amino acids. Solely the CDR3 DNA is kept, with 45 bases framed from the first base. The sequence was obtained from a man aged 50 to 69 who received an inactivated influenza vaccine. Donor details come from another sample of the same person, matched by shared clones. The chain uses TRBV29-1 and TRBJ2-7, and 7 junctional nucleotides match TRBD2. Source: CD8+ T cells sorted from PBMCs, taken around 25 months after vaccination. The CDR3 is CSVEGGSLFPYEQYF. The nucleotide sequence is TGCAGCGTTGAGGGCGGGAGTTTGTTCCCCTACGAGCAGTACTTC.